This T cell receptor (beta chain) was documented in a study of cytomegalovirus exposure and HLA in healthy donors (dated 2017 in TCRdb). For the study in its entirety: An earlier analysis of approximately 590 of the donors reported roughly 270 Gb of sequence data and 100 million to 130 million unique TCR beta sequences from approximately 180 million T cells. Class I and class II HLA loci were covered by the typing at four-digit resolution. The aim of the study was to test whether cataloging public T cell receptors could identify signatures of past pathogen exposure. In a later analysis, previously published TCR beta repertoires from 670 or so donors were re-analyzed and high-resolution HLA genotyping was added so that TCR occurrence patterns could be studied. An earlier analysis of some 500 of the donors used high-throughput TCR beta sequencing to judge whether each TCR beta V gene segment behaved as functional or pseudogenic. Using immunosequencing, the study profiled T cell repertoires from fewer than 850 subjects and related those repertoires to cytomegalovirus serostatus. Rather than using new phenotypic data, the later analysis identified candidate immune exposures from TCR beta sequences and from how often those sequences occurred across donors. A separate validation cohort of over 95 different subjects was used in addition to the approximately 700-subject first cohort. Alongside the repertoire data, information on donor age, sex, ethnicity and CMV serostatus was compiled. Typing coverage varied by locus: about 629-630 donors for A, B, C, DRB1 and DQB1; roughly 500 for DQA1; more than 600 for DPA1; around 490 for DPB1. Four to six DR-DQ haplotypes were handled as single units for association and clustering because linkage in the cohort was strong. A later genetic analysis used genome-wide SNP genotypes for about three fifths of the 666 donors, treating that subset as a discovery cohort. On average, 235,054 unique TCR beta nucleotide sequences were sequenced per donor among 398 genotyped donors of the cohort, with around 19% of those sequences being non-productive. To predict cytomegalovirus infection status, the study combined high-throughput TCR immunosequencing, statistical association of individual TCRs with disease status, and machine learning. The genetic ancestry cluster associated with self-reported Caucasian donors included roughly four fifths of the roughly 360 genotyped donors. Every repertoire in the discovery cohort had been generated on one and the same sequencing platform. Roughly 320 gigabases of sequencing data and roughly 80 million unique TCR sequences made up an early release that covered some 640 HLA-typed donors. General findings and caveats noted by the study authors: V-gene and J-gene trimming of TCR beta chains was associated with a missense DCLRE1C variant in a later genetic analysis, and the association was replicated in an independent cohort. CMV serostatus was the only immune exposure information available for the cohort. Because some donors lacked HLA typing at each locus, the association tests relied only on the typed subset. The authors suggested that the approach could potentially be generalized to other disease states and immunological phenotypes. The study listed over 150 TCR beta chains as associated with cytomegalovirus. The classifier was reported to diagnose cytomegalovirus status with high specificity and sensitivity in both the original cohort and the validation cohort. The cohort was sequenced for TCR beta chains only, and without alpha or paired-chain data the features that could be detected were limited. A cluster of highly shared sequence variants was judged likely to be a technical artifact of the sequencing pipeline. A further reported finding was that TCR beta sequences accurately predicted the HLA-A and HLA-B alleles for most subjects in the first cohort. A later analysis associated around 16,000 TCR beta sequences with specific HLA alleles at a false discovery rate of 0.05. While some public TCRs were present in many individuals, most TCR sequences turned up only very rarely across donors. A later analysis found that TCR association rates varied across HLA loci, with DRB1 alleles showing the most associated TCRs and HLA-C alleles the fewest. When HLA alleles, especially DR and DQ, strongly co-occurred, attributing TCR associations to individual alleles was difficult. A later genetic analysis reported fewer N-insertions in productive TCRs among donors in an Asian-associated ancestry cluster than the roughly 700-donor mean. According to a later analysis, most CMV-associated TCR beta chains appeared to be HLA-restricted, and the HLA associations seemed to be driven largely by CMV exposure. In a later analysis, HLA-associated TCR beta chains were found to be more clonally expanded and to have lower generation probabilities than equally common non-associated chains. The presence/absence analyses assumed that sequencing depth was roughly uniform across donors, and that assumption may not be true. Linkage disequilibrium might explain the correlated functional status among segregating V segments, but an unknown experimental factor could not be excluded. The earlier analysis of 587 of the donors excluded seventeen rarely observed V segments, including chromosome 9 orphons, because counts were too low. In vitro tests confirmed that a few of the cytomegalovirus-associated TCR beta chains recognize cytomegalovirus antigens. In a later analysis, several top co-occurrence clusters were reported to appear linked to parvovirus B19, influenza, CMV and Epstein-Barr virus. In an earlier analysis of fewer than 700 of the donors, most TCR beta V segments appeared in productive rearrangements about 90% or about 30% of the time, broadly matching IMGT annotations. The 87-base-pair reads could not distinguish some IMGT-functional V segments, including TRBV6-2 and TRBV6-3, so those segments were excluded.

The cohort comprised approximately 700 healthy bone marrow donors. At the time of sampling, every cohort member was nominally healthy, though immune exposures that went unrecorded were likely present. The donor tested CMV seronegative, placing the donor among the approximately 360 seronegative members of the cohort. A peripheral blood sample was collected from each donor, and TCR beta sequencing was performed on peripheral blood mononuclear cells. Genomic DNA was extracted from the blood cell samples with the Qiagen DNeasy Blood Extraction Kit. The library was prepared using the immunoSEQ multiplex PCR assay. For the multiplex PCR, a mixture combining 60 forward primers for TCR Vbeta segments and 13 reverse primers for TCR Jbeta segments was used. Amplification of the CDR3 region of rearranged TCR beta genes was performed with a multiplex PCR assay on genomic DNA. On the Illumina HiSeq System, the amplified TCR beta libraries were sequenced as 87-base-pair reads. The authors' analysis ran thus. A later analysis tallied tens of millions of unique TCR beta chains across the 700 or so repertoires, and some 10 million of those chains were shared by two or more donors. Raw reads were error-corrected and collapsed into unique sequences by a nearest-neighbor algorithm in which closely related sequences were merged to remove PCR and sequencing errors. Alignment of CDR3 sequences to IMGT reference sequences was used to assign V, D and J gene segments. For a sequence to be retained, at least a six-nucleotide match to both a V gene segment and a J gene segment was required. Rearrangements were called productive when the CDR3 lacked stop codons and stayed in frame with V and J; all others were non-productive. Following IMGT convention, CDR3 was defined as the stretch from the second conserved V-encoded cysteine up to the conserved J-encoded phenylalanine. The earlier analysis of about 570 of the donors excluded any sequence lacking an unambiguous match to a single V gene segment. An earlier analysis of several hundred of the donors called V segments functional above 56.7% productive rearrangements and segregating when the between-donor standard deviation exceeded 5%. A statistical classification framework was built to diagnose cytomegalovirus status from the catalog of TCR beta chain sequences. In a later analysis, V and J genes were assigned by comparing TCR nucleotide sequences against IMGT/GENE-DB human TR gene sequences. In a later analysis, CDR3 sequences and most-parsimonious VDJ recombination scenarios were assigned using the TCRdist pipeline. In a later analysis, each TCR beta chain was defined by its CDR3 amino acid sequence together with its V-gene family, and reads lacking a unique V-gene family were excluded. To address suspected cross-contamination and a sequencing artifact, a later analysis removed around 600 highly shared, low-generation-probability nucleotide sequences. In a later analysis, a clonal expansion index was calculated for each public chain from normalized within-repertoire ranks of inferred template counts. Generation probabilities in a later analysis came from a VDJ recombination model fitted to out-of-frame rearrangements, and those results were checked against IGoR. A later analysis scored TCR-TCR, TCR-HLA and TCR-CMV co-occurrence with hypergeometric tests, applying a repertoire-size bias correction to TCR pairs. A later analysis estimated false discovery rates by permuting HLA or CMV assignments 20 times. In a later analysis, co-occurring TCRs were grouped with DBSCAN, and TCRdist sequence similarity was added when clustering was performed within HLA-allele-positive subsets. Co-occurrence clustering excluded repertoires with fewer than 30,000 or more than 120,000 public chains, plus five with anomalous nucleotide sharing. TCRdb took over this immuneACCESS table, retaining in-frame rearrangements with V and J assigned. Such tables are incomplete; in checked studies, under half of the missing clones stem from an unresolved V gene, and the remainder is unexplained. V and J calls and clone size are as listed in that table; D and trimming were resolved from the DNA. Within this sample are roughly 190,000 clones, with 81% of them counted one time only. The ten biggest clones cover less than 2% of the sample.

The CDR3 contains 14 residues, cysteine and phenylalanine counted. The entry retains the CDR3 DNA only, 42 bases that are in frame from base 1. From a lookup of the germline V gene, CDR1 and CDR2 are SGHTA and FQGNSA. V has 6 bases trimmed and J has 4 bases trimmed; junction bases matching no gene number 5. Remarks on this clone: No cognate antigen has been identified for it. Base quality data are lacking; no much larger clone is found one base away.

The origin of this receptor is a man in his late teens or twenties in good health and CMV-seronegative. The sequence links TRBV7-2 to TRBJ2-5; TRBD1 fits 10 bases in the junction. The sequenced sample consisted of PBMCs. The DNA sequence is TGTGCCAGCAGTGGCGGGACAGGGGTAGAGACCCAGTACTTC. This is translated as CASSGGTGVETQYF.